This T cell receptor beta chain came from a study of response to subunit inactivated influenza vaccine. TCRdb analysed the RT-PCR reads with MiXCR anew, one entry per CDR3 protein. Among a few hundred thousand distinct CDR3 sequences listed, 20% to 25% were seen once. Study-level results: Few new T cells, the authors suggested, are recruited by each seasonal influenza vaccination.

There are a few counts of this clonotype. Its antigen is undetermined. Germline-derived CDR1 and CDR2 are LGHNA and YNFKEQ. V was trimmed by 1 base and J by 9 bases, leaving 13 bases between them. The CDR3 length is 15 residues. This clonotype originated in a man between 50 and 69 years old who received an inactivated influenza vaccine. This chain uses TRBV4-2 with TRBJ1-6, with D tentatively TRBD1 (5 bases). Sequenced here: PBMCs from blood, sampled less than 22 months after vaccination. In DNA form, the CDR3 reads TGTGCCAGCAGCCAAGGGACAAGAGGCGGTTCACCCCTCCACTTT. It codes for CASSQGTRGGSPLHF.